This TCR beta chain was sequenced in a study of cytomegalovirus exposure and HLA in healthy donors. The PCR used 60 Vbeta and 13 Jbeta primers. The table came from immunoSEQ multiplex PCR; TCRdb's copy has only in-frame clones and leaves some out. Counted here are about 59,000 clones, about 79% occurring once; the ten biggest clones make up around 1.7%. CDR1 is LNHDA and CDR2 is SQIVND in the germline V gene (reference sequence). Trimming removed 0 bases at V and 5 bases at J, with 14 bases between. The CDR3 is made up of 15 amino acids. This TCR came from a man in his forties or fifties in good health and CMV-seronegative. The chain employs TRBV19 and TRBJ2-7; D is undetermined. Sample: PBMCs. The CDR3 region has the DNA TGTGCCAGTAGTATAGATCCCCCTAGTTTCCACGAGCAGTACTTC. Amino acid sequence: CASSIDPPSFHEQYF.